These 29 T cell receptor beta chains were all obtained from the same sample, sequenced in a study of blood T cell repertoires in COVID-19. Assay: immunoSEQ multiplex PCR; the TCRdb copy retains only in-frame clones and omits some. The data contain approximately 160,000 clones, around 88% of them singletons. The sample was PBMCs or T cells enriched from blood (not recorded which). These receptors were taken from a woman aged 50 to 65 in a cohort exposed to, infected with or recovered from COVID-19 (not recorded which).

The gene calls are TRBV19 and TRBJ2-4, with TRBD1 matching over 7 bases. V lost 4 bases to trimming and J lost 8 bases; unmatched junction nucleotides: 2. From germline, CDR1 is LNHDA and CDR2 SQIVND (reference sequence). The CDR3 sequence is 12 residues long. CDR3: CASSNRGDIQYF. In DNA form, the CDR3 reads TGTGCCAGTAGTAACAGGGGAGACATTCAGTACTTC.

The gene calls are TRBV11-3 and TRBJ1-1, with unresolved D. Looked up from germline, CDR1 is SGHNT and CDR2 is YENEEA. This CDR3 spans 13 amino acids. Between the trimmed V and J ends, which lost 0 bases and 4 bases, there was a span of 6 bases. The DNA for the CDR3 is TGTGCCAGCAGCTTAGATCGTAGCACTGAAGCTTTCTTT. Amino acids: CASSLDRSTEAFF.

Written as DNA, the CDR3 is TGTGCCAGCAGCTTGGCTACAGGGGCGTGGGGTGAAAAACTGTTTTTT. As protein: CASSLATGAWGEKLFF. This chain links TRBV5-8 with TRBJ1-4, with 7 bases that match TRBD1. The CDR3 spans 16 residues. Per germline, CDR1 SGHTS and CDR2 YDEGEE. V gave up 0 bases and J gave up 7 bases; unmatched junction bases: 9.

This chain links TRBV29-1 with TRBJ1-4; D might be TRBD1 (5 bases). The germline CDR1 and CDR2 sequences are SQVTM and ANQGSEA. The V end lost 0 bases, the J end lost 7 bases, and 12 bases lay between the germline ends. CDR3 length: 14 amino acids. The CDR3 is CSVEDRRDGEKLFF. DNA for the CDR3: TGCAGCGTTGAAGATAGGAGGGACGGTGAAAAACTGTTTTTT.

The chain employs TRBV5-1 and TRBJ2-3; TRBD1 agrees at 8 bases. Trimming took 4 bases from V and 6 from J; bases not matched to a gene: 10. The CDR3 covers 15 residues. Per the germline V gene, CDR1 is SGHRS and CDR2 is YFSETQ. CDR3 loop: CASSNRTGSPDTQYF. The CDR3 DNA follows: TGCGCCAGCAGCAATAGGACAGGGAGCCCCGATACGCAGTATTTT.

J is TRBJ1-5 and V is TRBV30; 7 bases fit TRBD1. CDR1 is GTSNPN, CDR2 SVGIG, per germline (reference sequence). J lost 2 bases, V lost 5 bases, and 3 bases had no gene match. This CDR3 spans 13 amino acids. This CDR3 is CAWDRERNQPQHF. The CDR3 bases are TGTGCCTGGGACAGGGAGCGCAATCAGCCCCAGCATTTT. Based on the CDR3 plus reference TRBV30 and TRBJ1-5, the full variable domain is SQTIHQWPATLVQPVGSPLSLECTVEGTSNPNLYWYRQAAGRGLQLLFYSVGIGQISSEVPQNLSASRPQDRQFILSSKKLLLSDSGFYLCAWDRERNQPQHFGDGTRLSIL.

The chain carries TRBV7-8 and TRBJ2-7; 7 bases map to TRBD1. V shed 1 base and J 3 bases; nucleotides not matched to a gene: 15. CDR3 length equals 18 residues. Germline CDR1 reads SGHVS; CDR2 reads FQNEAQ. CDR3 in amino acids: CASSLGDRAGFRNYEQYF. In DNA, the CDR3 is TGTGCCAGCAGCTTAGGCGACAGGGCCGGATTTAGAAACTACGAGCAGTACTTC.

This chain joins TRBV24-1 and TRBJ2-1; 8 bases align to TRBD1. Germline CDR1 reads KGHDR; CDR2 reads SFDVKD. The CDR3 consists of 17 residues. Unmatched junction bases numbered 7, after V lost 4 bases and J lost 0 bases. Here the CDR3 DNA reads TGTGCCACCAGTGACTCCAGGGGGCTTGGCTCCTACAATGAGCAGTTCTTC. Translating it yields CATSDSRGLGSYNEQFF.

This clone turned up a few times. The chain carries TRBV9 and TRBJ2-1; TRBD1 aligns across 9 bases. CDR3 length: 14 amino acids. Germline assignment: CDR1 SGDLS and CDR2 YYNGEE. J was trimmed by 5 bases and V by 5 bases; bases with no gene match: 5. CDR3: CASRTGDRDNEQFF. Here the CDR3 DNA reads TGTGCCAGCAGAACCGGGGACAGGGACAATGAGCAGTTCTTC.

The gene calls are TRBV27 and TRBJ2-1; possibly TRBD1 for D (6 bases). This CDR3 region has 11 residues. V was trimmed by 5 bases and J by 15 bases, leaving 14 bases between them. CDR1 is MNHEY, CDR2 SMNVEV, per germline (reference sequence). CDR3 bases: TGTGCCAGCAGTCTAACAGGGTTGTGGTTCTTC. This encodes CASSLTGLWFF.

The chain is built from TRBV9 and TRBJ1-2; possibly TRBD1 for D (5 bases). Germline lookup yields CDR1 SGDLS and CDR2 YYNGEE. V lost 3 bases and J 6 bases, leaving 6 bases between the germline ends. CDR3 length: 11 residues. CDR3 sequence reads: CASSARDGYTF. CDR3 DNA: TGTGCCAGCAGCGCCAGGGATGGCTACACCTTC.

V usage is TRBV6-2 or TRBV6-3 and J usage is TRBJ2-1, with TRBD2 matching over 8 bases. The CDR3 runs 16 residues. V trimming: 6 bases; J trimming: 8 bases; junction bases outside the gene matches: 15. Looked up from germline, CDR1 is MNHEY and CDR2 is SVGEGT. CDR3 amino acids: CASSDEGLVKLHEQFF. The CDR3 nucleotides are TGTGCCAGCAGCGACGAGGGACTAGTTAAACTCCATGAGCAGTTCTTC.

V usage is TRBV28 and J usage is TRBJ1-5; D unclear. CDR1 is MDHEN, CDR2 SYDVKM, per germline. The CDR3 length is 12 residues. The V end was cut by 10 bases, the J end by 9 bases, with 16 bases between. DNA of the CDR3: TGTGCCACCAGGAGACATAGTGGGCCCCAGCATTTT. It is translated as CATRRHSGPQHF.

The chain links TRBV5-6 to TRBJ2-7; 9 positions match TRBD1. Germline trimming cut 3 bases from V and 4 bases from J; bases unmatched to any gene: 8. Germline lookup yields CDR1 SGHDT and CDR2 YYEEEE. The CDR3 sequence is 15 residues long. The CDR3 loop is CASSWGQGFAYEQYF. The CDR3 DNA follows: TGTGCCAGCAGCTGGGGACAGGGTTTTGCATACGAGCAGTACTTC.

The chain employs TRBV5-5 and TRBJ1-6; 11 nucleotides agree with TRBD1. The junction had 7 bases not matched to a gene; V was cut back by 4 bases and J by 7 bases. This CDR3 has 16 residues. Germline assignment: CDR1 SGHKS and CDR2 YYEKEE (reference sequence). CDR3 DNA sequence: TGTGCCAGCAGCACAGGGACAGGGGGTGGGAATTCACCCCTCCACTTT. Translation gives CASSTGTGGGNSPLHF.

The CDR3 coding sequence is TGCAGCGTCGCCCGTGCGGGACAGAGGGACCTTATGAACACTGAAGCTTTCTTT. Its protein is CSVARAGQRDLMNTEAFF. This sequence joins TRBV29-1 and TRBJ1-1, with TRBD1 matching over 7 bases. The CDR3 contains 18 residues. V lost 6 bases, J lost 0 bases, and 19 bases stayed unmatched. Germline-derived CDR1 and CDR2 are SQVTM and ANQGSEA. Full variable domain (rest looked up from reference TRBV29-1 and TRBJ1-1): SAVISQKPSRDICQRGTSLTIQCQVDSQVTMMFWYRQQPGQSLTLIATANQGSEATYESGFVIDKFPISRPNLTFSTLTVSNMSPEDSSIYLCSVARAGQRDLMNTEAFFGQGTRLTVV.

The rearrangement uses TRBV10-3 and TRBJ1-1; possibly TRBD1 for D (6 bases). In germline, CDR1 is ENHRY, CDR2 SYGVKD. With 10 bases removed from V and 9 bases from J, the gap between germline ends came to 15 bases. The CDR3 is made up of 11 amino acids. CDR3 residues: CATTDRLKAFF. As DNA, the CDR3 is TGTGCCACCACCGACAGGTTGAAAGCTTTCTTT.

The rearrangement uses TRBV20-1 and TRBJ1-2, with TRBD1 identical over 11 bases. This CDR3 has 14 amino acids. Germline CDR1 and CDR2: DFQATT and SNEGSKA (reference sequence). The V segment lost 3 bases and the J segment 7 bases; nucleotides outside the gene matches: 7. For the CDR3, the DNA is TGCAGTGCTAGTAGGACAGGGGGCAGTATTGGCTACACCTTC. Its translation is CSASRTGGSIGYTF.

The chain joins TRBV4-1 to TRBJ1-6; no definite D call. The V gene lost 1 base and the J gene lost 6 bases, with 10 bases spanning the gap. Looked up from germline, CDR1 is MGHRA and CDR2 is YSYEKL. This CDR3 has 15 residues. The CDR3 sequence: CASSQVYGSNSPLHF. CDR3 coding DNA: TGCGCCAGCAGCCAAGTGTACGGGTCTAATTCACCCCTCCACTTT.

The rearrangement joins TRBV28 to TRBJ2-5; 9 positions agree with TRBD1. The V segment lost 11 bases and the J segment 4 bases; nucleotides outside the gene matches: 11. This CDR3 is 14 amino acids long. Germline V gene lookup returns CDR1 MDHEN and CDR2 SYDVKM. The CDR3 reads CAGGQGIERETQYF. CDR3 coding DNA: TGTGCCGGGGGACAGGGAATCGAAAGAGAGACCCAGTACTTC.

This chain joins TRBV30 and TRBJ1-4; D might be TRBD1 (5 bases). V lost 2 bases, J lost 7 bases, and 17 bases lay in between. The CDR3 sequence is 15 residues long. Germline CDR1 and CDR2: GTSNPN and SVGIG (reference sequence). The CDR3 sequence is CAWSWGVREGEKLFF. The CDR3 DNA is TGTGCCTGGAGTTGGGGGGTCCGGGAAGGTGAAAAACTGTTTTTT.

The V and J genes are TRBV3-1 (or the pseudogene TRBV3-2) and TRBJ2-7, with a weak D call TRBD2 (6 bases). The V gene lost 2 bases and the J gene lost 3 bases, with 14 bases spanning the gap. CDR1 is LGHDT and CDR2 is YNNKEL in the germline V gene (reference sequence). The CDR3 length is 15 residues. CDR3 residues: CASSQRSGSIYEQYF. The CDR3 coding sequence is TGTGCCAGCAGCCAACGGAGCGGGTCCATCTACGAGCAGTACTTC.

V gene TRBV2 combines with J gene TRBJ1-1, with D perhaps TRBD1 (6 bases). CDR3 length equals 14 residues. Germline CDR1 is SNHLY and CDR2 is FYNNEI. V dropped 1 base and J dropped 11 bases, with 17 bases sitting between them. The CDR3 sequence is CASSEVSGQSAAFF. The CDR3 DNA sequence: TGTGCCAGCAGTGAAGTTAGTGGACAGTCCGCGGCTTTCTTT.

This clone appeared a single time. The rearrangement links TRBV14 to TRBJ2-7; maybe TRBD2 (5 bases). V lost 0 bases and J 3 bases, leaving 6 bases between the germline ends. This CDR3 has 13 residues. Germline CDR1 is SGHDN and CDR2 is FVKESK. This CDR3 reads CASSQERVYEQYF. The CDR3 coding sequence is TGTGCCAGCAGCCAAGAGAGGGTCTACGAGCAGTACTTC.

The V gene is TRBV7-3, the J gene TRBJ2-2; the match to TRBD1 covers 8 bases. The CDR3 length is 14 residues. V gave up 5 bases and J gave up 5 bases; unmatched junction bases: 4. Germline V gives CDR1 SGHTA, CDR2 FQGTGA. This chain's CDR3 is CASSKDRVTGELFF. In nucleotides, the CDR3 is TGTGCCAGCAGCAAGGACAGGGTTACCGGGGAGCTGTTTTTT.

The V and J genes are TRBV7-9 and TRBJ1-5; D uncertain. The ends were cut back, 6 bases at V and 1 base at J, with 16 bases in the middle. The V gene's germline CDR1 is SEHNR and CDR2 FQNEAQ (reference sequence). CDR3 length equals 16 residues. The CDR3 reads CASSSNPDGSNQPQHF. CDR3 nucleotides: TGTGCCAGCAGTTCAAATCCCGACGGGAGCAATCAGCCCCAGCATTTT.

The rearrangement uses TRBV29-1 and TRBJ2-2; TRBD1 might be the D (5 bases). V lost 4 bases and J 0 bases, leaving 9 bases between the germline ends. This CDR3 spans 14 amino acids. The V gene's germline CDR1 is SQVTM and CDR2 ANQGSEA. Here the CDR3 reads CSVGQGSNTGELFF. The CDR3 DNA reads TGCAGCGTTGGCCAGGGTTCGAACACCGGGGAGCTGTTTTTT.

The chain employs TRBV7-6 and TRBJ2-2; a weak D match, TRBD2 (5 bases). Germline lookup yields CDR1 SGHVS and CDR2 FNYEAQ. Trimming removed 1 base at V and 7 bases at J, with 16 bases between. CDR3 size: 16 residues. The CDR3 sequence is CASSLGAPRGSGELFF. CDR3 nucleotides: TGTGCCAGCAGCTTAGGTGCCCCCCGGGGAAGCGGGGAGCTGTTTTTT. The whole variable domain, remainder taken from reference TRBV7-6 and TRBJ2-2, is GAGVSQSPRYKVTKRGQDVALRCDPISGHVSLYWYRQALGQGPEFLTYFNYEAQQDKSGLPNDRFSAERPEGSISTLTIQRTEQRDSAMYRCASSLGAPRGSGELFFGEGSRLTVL.

V and J are TRBV6-1 and TRBJ1-1, with 7 bases lining up with TRBD1. The junction had 3 bases not matched to a gene; V was cut back by 3 bases and J by 11 bases. In germline, CDR1 is MNHNS, CDR2 SASEGT. This CDR3 contains 11 residues. The CDR3 spells CASSEDRPAFF. DNA for the CDR3: TGTGCCAGCAGTGAGGACAGGCCGGCTTTCTTT.